The rows below give T cell receptor beta chains drawn from one sample of a study of blood T cells in healthy people across ages. A single record per CDR3 protein comes from TCRdb applying MiXCR to the 5' RACE reads. Counted here are approximately 760,000 distinct CDR3 sequences, roughly 25% occurring once; the ten biggest clones make up more than 8%. These data are also associated with another study on T cells of mothers and their children.

Sequencing was performed on blood. The source is a boy between 10 and 17 years old in good health. CDR3s include the opening cysteine and the closing phenylalanine or tryptophan. Each record gives: J gene, clone size, V gene, D gene, CDR3 protein, CDR3 DNA. D genes are given only for firm matches. Only some rows state a clone size, as once, few, many or a class for expanded clones.

TRBJ2-5 | . | TRBV2 | TRBD2 | CASSERTSGLQETQYF | TGTGCCAGCAGTGAAAGGACTAGCGGGCTCCAAGAGACCCAGTACTTC
TRBJ1-1 | . | TRBV10-3 | . | CAISGKVDTEAFF | TGTGCCATCAGTGGTAAGGTAGACACTGAAGCTTTCTTT
TRBJ2-3 | many | TRBV7-2 | TRBD2 | CASSLVLLAGTSSTDTQYF | TGTGCCAGCAGCTTAGTCTTACTAGCGGGGACTTCTAGCACAGATACGCAGTATTTT
TRBJ2-7 | . | TRBV7-9 | . | CASSPPGTSEQYF | TGTGCCAGCAGCCCCCCCGGAACAAGCGAGCAGTACTTC
TRBJ2-3 | few | TRBV20-1 | . | CSAAGLTDTQYF | TGCAGTGCCGCGGGCCTCACAGATACGCAGTATTTT
TRBJ2-1 | . | TRBV5-1 | TRBD2 | CASSWKEGTSGSIGEQFF | TGCGCCAGCAGCTGGAAGGAGGGGACTAGCGGGAGTATAGGTGAGCAGTTCTTC
TRBJ2-5 | . | TRBV12-3/TRBV12-4 | . | CASSGDMWETQYF | TGTGCCAGCAGCGGGGACATGTGGGAGACCCAGTACTTC
TRBJ2-4 | few | TRBV4-1 | . | CASSQDGGVGDAKNIQYF | TGCGCCAGCAGCCAAGATGGGGGCGTCGGGGACGCCAAAAACATTCAGTACTTC
TRBJ2-2 | . | TRBV5-1 | . | CASSSGTGAIINTGELFF | TGCGCCAGCAGCTCTGGGACTGGGGCTATAATAAACACCGGGGAGCTGTTTTTT
TRBJ2-2 | . | TRBV5-1 | TRBD2 | CASTFGLAFTGELFF | TGCGCCAGCACCTTCGGACTAGCGTTCACCGGGGAGCTGTTTTTT
TRBJ2-3 | . | TRBV12-3/TRBV12-4 | . | CASSRGLQTDAQYF | TGTGCCAGCAGCCGTGGACTGCAAACAGATGCGCAGTATTTT
TRBJ2-7 | many | TRBV12-3/TRBV12-4 | . | CASSLGQGPYEQYF | TGTGCCAGCAGTTTGGGGCAGGGCCCCTACGAGCAGTACTTC
TRBJ1-2 | . | TRBV27 | TRBD1 | CASSLATGGTYGYTF | TGTGCCAGCAGTTTGGCGACAGGGGGAACCTATGGCTACACCTTC
TRBJ2-5 | . | TRBV6-5 | . | CASRRGPEEPQETQYF | TGTGCCAGCAGGCGGGGCCCCGAGGAGCCTCAAGAGACCCAGTACTTC
TRBJ1-4 | few | TRBV5-5 | . | CASSLEPGATNEKLFF | TGTGCCAGCAGCTTAGAACCGGGGGCAACTAATGAAAAACTGTTTTTT
TRBJ1-4 | . | TRBV4-1 | . | CASSQDRWDVEEKLFF | TGCGCCAGCAGCCAAGATAGATGGGACGTAGAAGAAAAACTGTTTTTT
TRBJ2-1 | . | TRBV29-1 | TRBD2 | CSVTTRVWEGNEQFF | TGCAGCGTTACGACACGGGTCTGGGAGGGTAATGAGCAGTTCTTC
TRBJ2-7 | few | TRBV12-5 | TRBD2 | CASGWRLAPYEQYF | TGTGCTAGTGGTTGGCGACTAGCCCCCTACGAGCAGTACTTC
TRBJ1-1 | few | TRBV29-1 | . | CSTRQSSEAFF | TGCAGCACCAGACAGTCATCTGAAGCTTTCTTT
TRBJ2-1 | few | TRBV3-1 | TRBD1 | CASSKGQGLFF | TGTGCCAGCAGCAAGGGACAGGGTCTGTTCTTC
TRBJ2-5 | . | TRBV3-1 | TRBD1 | CASSQGEAKGARETQYF | TGTGCCAGCAGCCAAGGGGAAGCCAAGGGGGCGCGAGAGACCCAGTACTTC
TRBJ2-5 | . | TRBV9 | TRBD2 | CASSVEAGAALTQYF | TGTGCCAGCAGCGTAGAGGCGGGAGCTGCGTTGACCCAGTACTTC
TRBJ2-3 | few | TRBV7-3 | TRBD2 | CASSEGGQAGEVDTQYF | TGTGCCAGCAGCGAGGGGGGCCAAGCGGGAGAGGTGGATACGCAGTATTTT
TRBJ2-3 | . | TRBV20-1 | . | CSARNPGGPDTDTQYF | TGCAGTGCTCGGAACCCCGGGGGGCCCGACACAGATACGCAGTATTTT
TRBJ1-2 | few | TRBV5-1 | . | CASSLMAGTTDDTF | TGCGCCAGCAGCCTCATGGCAGGGACAACCGACGACACCTTC
TRBJ2-4 | few | TRBV27 | . | CASSLTESGQRNIQYF | TGTGCCAGCAGTTTAACTGAATCGGGCCAGAGAAACATTCAGTACTTC